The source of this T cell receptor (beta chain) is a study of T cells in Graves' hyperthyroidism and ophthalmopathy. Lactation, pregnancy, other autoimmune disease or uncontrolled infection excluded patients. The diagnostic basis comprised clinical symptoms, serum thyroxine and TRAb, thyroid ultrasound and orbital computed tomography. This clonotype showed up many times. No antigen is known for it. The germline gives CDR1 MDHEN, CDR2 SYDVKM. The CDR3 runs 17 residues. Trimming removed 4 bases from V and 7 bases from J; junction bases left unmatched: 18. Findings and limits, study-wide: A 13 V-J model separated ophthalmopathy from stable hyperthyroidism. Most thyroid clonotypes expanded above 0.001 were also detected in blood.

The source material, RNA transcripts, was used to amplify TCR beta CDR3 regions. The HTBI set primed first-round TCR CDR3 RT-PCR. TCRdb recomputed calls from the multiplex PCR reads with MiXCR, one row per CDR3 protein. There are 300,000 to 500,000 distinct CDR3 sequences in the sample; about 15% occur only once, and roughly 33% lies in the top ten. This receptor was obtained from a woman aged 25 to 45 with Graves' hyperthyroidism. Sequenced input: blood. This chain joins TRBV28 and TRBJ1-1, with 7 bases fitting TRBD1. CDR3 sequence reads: CASSWRQGISVTDEAFF. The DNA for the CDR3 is TGTGCCAGCAGTTGGAGACAGGGCATTTCCGTTACTGATGAAGCTTTCTTT.